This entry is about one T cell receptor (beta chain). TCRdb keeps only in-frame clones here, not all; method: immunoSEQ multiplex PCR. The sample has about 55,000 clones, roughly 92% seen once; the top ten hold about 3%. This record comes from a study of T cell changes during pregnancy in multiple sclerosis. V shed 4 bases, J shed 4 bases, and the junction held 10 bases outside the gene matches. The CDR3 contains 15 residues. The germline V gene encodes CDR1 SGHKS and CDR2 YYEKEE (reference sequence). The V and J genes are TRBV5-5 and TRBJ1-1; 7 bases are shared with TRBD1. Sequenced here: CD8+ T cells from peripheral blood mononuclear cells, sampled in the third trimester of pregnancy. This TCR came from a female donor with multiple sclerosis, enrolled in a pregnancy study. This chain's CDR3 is CASSESTGSSTEAFF. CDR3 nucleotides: TGTGCCAGCAGCGAATCGACAGGGTCTTCCACTGAAGCTTTCTTT.